The 18 T cell receptor beta chains below all came from one sample that was sequenced in a study of T cells of healthy individuals. TCRdb fed the 5' RACE reads into MiXCR, producing one record per CDR3 protein. In the table there are more than 85,000 distinct CDR3 sequences, approximately 16% of which are singletons. All receptors derive from a human donor in good health.

This clonotype has more than one count but fewer than ten. In nucleotides, the CDR3 is TGCAGCGTTGCGGGGAAAGATACGCAGTATTTT. Residues: CSVAGKDTQYF. The genes are TRBV29-1 and TRBJ2-3; weak D call: TRBD2 (5 bases). CDR1 and CDR2 (germline): SQVTM, ANQGSEA. The CDR3 runs to 11 residues. Trimming shortened V by 4 bases and J by 5 bases, and 7 bases separated the two germline ends.

This clonotype was counted between two and nine times. The chain has TRBV7-2 and TRBJ2-7; 9 bases line up with TRBD2. The V gene end was trimmed by 4 bases and the J gene end by 8 bases; junction bases not matched to a gene: 12. This CDR3 comprises 15 residues. Germline CDR1 reads SGHTA; CDR2 reads FQGNSA. For the CDR3, the DNA is TGTGCCAGCAGCTCCCCTAGCGGGGACCCTACGAAGCAGTACTTC. It codes for CASSSPSGDPTKQYF.

V gene TRBV28 combines with J gene TRBJ2-1; a weak D match, TRBD2 (6 bases). V shed 10 bases and J shed 5 bases, with 18 bases lying between them. The CDR3 is 14 amino acids. In germline, CDR1 is MDHEN, CDR2 SYDVKM. CDR3 sequence reads: CATDKARENNEQFF. The CDR3 region has the DNA TGTGCCACCGATAAGGCTCGGGAGAACAATGAGCAGTTCTTC.

This clonotype was seen a handful of times. The V call is TRBV20-1, the J call TRBJ1-5, with 8 bases aligning to TRBD1. With 3 bases clipped from V and 4 bases from J, the junction kept 5 bases outside the gene matches. Germline loops: CDR1 DFQATT, CDR2 SNEGSKA (reference sequence). The CDR3 loop spans 14 amino acids. The DNA for the CDR3 is TGCAGTGCTAGGGAGCACAGGGGGAATCAGCCCCAGCATTTT. It translates to CSAREHRGNQPQHF.

In its sample, this clonotype was seen many times. The genes are TRBV29-1 and TRBJ1-2, with unresolved D. Germline CDR1 and CDR2: SQVTM and ANQGSEA. The CDR3 loop spans 14 amino acids. Trimming removed 6 bases from V and 4 bases from J, with 18 bases in between. CDR3 sequence reads: CSVHLPWEFYGYTF. CDR3 DNA: TGCAGCGTCCACCTCCCGTGGGAGTTCTATGGCTACACCTTC.

This chain joins TRBV10-3 and TRBJ2-3; 14 bases fit TRBD2. This CDR3 contains 14 residues. Germline V lookup: CDR1 ENHRY, CDR2 SYGVKD. With 10 bases clipped from V and 4 bases from J, the junction kept 4 bases outside the gene matches. This chain's CDR3 is CATETSGRADTQYF. CDR3 DNA sequence: TGTGCCACAGAGACTAGCGGGAGGGCAGATACGCAGTATTTT.

There are a few counts of this clonotype. The rearrangement joins TRBV20-1 to TRBJ1-2; 10 bases align to TRBD1. Germline V gene sequence: CDR1 DFQATT, CDR2 SNEGSKA (reference sequence). After removal of 0 bases from V and 2 bases from J, the junction contained 0 bases not matched to a gene. The CDR3 loop spans 14 amino acids. The CDR3 loop is CSAREGQGNYGYTF. In DNA form, the CDR3 reads TGCAGTGCTAGAGAGGGACAGGGGAACTATGGCTACACCTTC.

This clonotype has ten or more counts. The CDR3 nucleotides are TGTGCCAGCAGTCAAGGGGGGACAGTCCGCAATCAGCCCCAGCATTTT. Its translation: CASSQGGTVRNQPQHF. The chain is built from TRBV27 and TRBJ1-5; 7 bases map to TRBD1. The germline V gene encodes CDR1 MNHEY and CDR2 SMNVEV (reference sequence). The V gene end was trimmed by 5 bases and the J gene end by 2 bases; junction bases not matched to a gene: 9. The CDR3 totals 16 residues.

In this sample, this clonotype turned up many times. V gene TRBV4-1 combines with J gene TRBJ2-5; D gene uncertain. The CDR3 totals 13 residues. Germline CDR1 MGHRA, CDR2 YSYEKL. V shed 1 base and J shed 2 bases, with 5 bases lying between them. The DNA of the CDR3 is TGCGCCAGCAGCCAAGCCCTACAAGAGACCCAGTACTTC. Its protein product is CASSQALQETQYF.

The V call is TRBV10-3, the J call TRBJ2-1; no clear D gene. The CDR3 totals 13 residues. Germline lookup yields CDR1 ENHRY and CDR2 SYGVKD. In DNA form, the CDR3 reads TGTGTCGCAAGCGCGTGGCGTTACAATGAGCAGTTCTTC. This sequence encodes CVASAWRYNEQFF.

The chain is built from TRBV20-1 and TRBJ2-2; 7 bases map to TRBD1. With V trimmed by 5 bases and J by 0 bases, 3 bases remained unmatched. This CDR3 is built from 14 residues. The germline gives CDR1 DFQATT, CDR2 SNEGSKA (reference sequence). The CDR3 DNA is TGCAGTGCTCCGGGACAGACGAACACCGGGGAGCTGTTTTTT. Translating gives CSAPGQTNTGELFF.

The chain couples TRBV6-2 or TRBV6-3 to TRBJ1-1, with D hard to call. CDR1 is MNHEY, CDR2 SVGEGT, per germline. Trimming shortened V by 1 base and J by 2 bases, and 5 bases separated the two germline ends. The CDR3 totals 13 residues. The CDR3 sequence is CASSYWSNTEAFF. In DNA, the CDR3 is TGTGCCAGCAGTTACTGGAGTAACACTGAAGCTTTCTTT.

This clonotype was counted a few times. V is TRBV6-6 and J is TRBJ1-5, with TRBD1 as a possible D gene (5 bases). Germline V gives CDR1 MNHNY, CDR2 SVGAGI (reference sequence). V lost 2 bases and J 5 bases, leaving 13 bases between the germline ends. This CDR3 contains 15 residues. DNA of the CDR3: TGTGCCAGCAGTTACCGGGGCGACGGAGATCAGCCCCAGCATTTT. Its protein product is CASSYRGDGDQPQHF.

The chain carries TRBV6-2 or TRBV6-3 and TRBJ1-2, with D hard to call. The germline CDR1 and CDR2 sequences are MNHEY and SVGEGT. Trimming stripped 6 bases from V and 4 bases from J, with 12 bases between. The CDR3 consists of 13 residues. The CDR3: CASRYTVAYGYTF. Here the CDR3 DNA reads TGTGCCAGCAGATACACGGTCGCCTATGGCTACACCTTC.

This clonotype showed up just a few times. This rearrangement joins TRBV4-1 to TRBJ1-1; D not certain. This CDR3 region has 14 residues. The V gene's germline CDR1 is MGHRA and CDR2 YSYEKL. Trimming left V 1 base short and J 1 base short, with 7 bases between. CDR3 nucleotide sequence: TGCGCCAGCAGCCAAGTTTCATGGAACACTGAAGCTTTCTTT. Translated: CASSQVSWNTEAFF.

The CDR3 spells CSASSTRGNEQFF. For the CDR3, the DNA is TGCAGTGCTTCCTCGACTAGGGGGAATGAGCAGTTCTTC. The chain is built from TRBV20-1 and TRBJ2-1; D may match TRBD1 or TRBD2 (6 bases each). V was cut by 5 bases and J by 7 bases, with 15 bases left in between. Germline V CDR1 and CDR2: DFQATT, SNEGSKA (reference sequence). The CDR3 runs 13 residues.

This clonotype was picked up many times. This chain connects TRBV20-1 to TRBJ2-5; possible D gene TRBD2, 6 bases. V gave up 6 bases and J gave up 3 bases, with 11 bases separating them. Germline-derived CDR1 and CDR2 are DFQATT and SNEGSKA (reference sequence). This CDR3 has 12 amino acids. Written as DNA, the CDR3 is TGCAGTGCCGGGGTAGCGGAAGAGACCCAGTACTTC. The encoded protein is CSAGVAEETQYF.

This clonotype was observed a few times. The chain joins TRBV20-1 to TRBJ2-1, with D perhaps being TRBD1 or TRBD2 (5 bases each). This CDR3 is 16 amino acids long. The germline V gene has CDR1 DFQATT and CDR2 SNEGSKA (reference sequence). Deletions cut 6 bases from V and 8 bases from J, with 26 bases between. This CDR3 is CSAPNPGRGASYEQFF. The CDR3 nucleotides read TGCAGTGCCCCGAACCCGGGTCGAGGGGCGAGTTATGAGCAGTTCTTC.